This T cell receptor (beta chain) originates from a study of cytomegalovirus exposure and HLA in healthy donors (dated by TCRdb to about 2017). In terms of the full investigation: An earlier analysis of about 530 of the donors reported roughly 300 Gb of sequence data and 117 million unique TCR beta sequences obtained from 180 million or so T cells. An early release covering just under 650 HLA-typed donors comprised about 300 gigabases of sequencing data and around 80 million unique TCR sequences. Of the roughly 390 genotyped donors, 65% to 90% fell in the genetic ancestry cluster associated with self-reported Caucasian donors. The aim of the study was to test whether cataloging public T cell receptors could identify signatures of past pathogen exposure. The study profiled the T cell repertoires of 500 to 800 subjects by immunosequencing and related them to cytomegalovirus serostatus. In addition to the first cohort of 666 subjects, a separate validation cohort of 120 different subjects was used. High-throughput TCR immunosequencing, statistical association of individual TCRs with disease status, and machine learning were combined to predict cytomegalovirus infection status. A later analysis re-analyzed previously published TCR beta repertoires from roughly 690 donors and added high-resolution HLA genotyping to study TCR occurrence patterns. Rather than using new phenotypic data, the later analysis identified candidate immune exposures from TCR beta sequences and from how often those sequences occurred across donors. In an earlier analysis of 587 of the donors, high-throughput TCR beta sequencing was used to judge whether each TCR beta V gene segment behaved as functional or pseudogenic. Donor age, sex, ethnicity and CMV serostatus were compiled alongside the repertoire data. In a later genetic analysis, genome-wide SNP genotypes for about 65% of the roughly 700 donors were used, and that subset was treated as a discovery cohort. All discovery cohort repertoires had been generated using a single sequencing platform. Class I and class II HLA loci were covered by the typing at four-digit resolution. The number of donors typed differed by locus, with about 620-630 for A, B, C, DRB1 and DQB1, roughly 520 for DQA1, over 600 for DPA1, and around 450 for DPB1. About 5 DR-DQ haplotypes were handled as single units for association and clustering, since linkage in the cohort was strong. On average, over 200,000 unique TCR beta nucleotide sequences were sequenced per donor among several hundred genotyped donors of the cohort, with 15% to 20% of those sequences being non-productive. Study-wide conclusions, independent of this receptor: According to the authors, the approach could potentially be generalized to other disease states and immunological phenotypes. Because HLA typing was missing for some donors at each locus, association tests included only the typed subset. Compared with equally common non-associated chains, HLA-associated TCR beta chains in a later analysis were more clonally expanded and had lower generation probabilities. In a later analysis, 16,951 TCR beta sequences were associated with specific HLA alleles at a false discovery rate of 0.05. A later analysis found that TCR association rates varied across HLA loci, with DRB1 alleles showing the most associated TCRs and HLA-C alleles the fewest. According to a later genetic analysis, donors in an Asian-associated ancestry cluster had fewer N-insertions in productive TCRs than the approximately 700-donor mean. In a later analysis, several top co-occurrence clusters were reported to appear linked to parvovirus B19, influenza, CMV and Epstein-Barr virus. A later genetic analysis associated a missense DCLRE1C variant with V-gene and J-gene trimming of TCR beta chains, and an independent cohort replicated the association. Because counts were too low, more than 15 rarely observed V segments, including chromosome 9 orphons, were excluded from the earlier analysis of roughly 580 of the donors. A further reported finding was that TCR beta sequences accurately predicted the HLA-A and HLA-B alleles for most subjects in the first cohort. Most TCR sequences were seen in very few donors, while some public TCRs were found in many individuals. Some IMGT-functional V segments, including TRBV6-2 and TRBV6-3, could not be told apart with the 87-base-pair reads, so those segments were excluded. In an earlier analysis of approximately 600 of the donors, most TCR beta V segments were observed in productive rearrangements about 87% or about 30% of the time, broadly matching IMGT annotations. In this cohort, only TCR beta chains were sequenced, and detectable features were limited by the absence of alpha or paired-chain data. The presence/absence analyses assumed that sequencing depth was roughly uniform across donors, and that assumption may not be true. A later analysis found that most CMV-associated TCR beta chains appeared HLA-restricted, with HLA associations seemingly driven largely by CMV exposure. A group of highly shared sequence variants was considered likely to be a technical artifact of the sequencing pipeline. When HLA alleles, especially DR and DQ, strongly co-occurred, TCR associations were difficult to assign to individual alleles. Immune exposure information for the cohort was limited to CMV serostatus. In vitro tests confirmed that a few of the cytomegalovirus-associated TCR beta chains recognize cytomegalovirus antigens. In the study, 150 to 200 TCR beta chains were listed as associated with cytomegalovirus. The classifier was reported to diagnose cytomegalovirus status with high specificity and sensitivity in both the original cohort and the validation cohort. Linkage disequilibrium might explain the correlated functional status among segregating V segments, but an unknown experimental factor could not be excluded.

The cohort consisted of 670 or so healthy bone marrow donors. At the time of sampling, every cohort member was nominally healthy, though immune exposures that went unrecorded were likely present. The donor tested CMV seropositive, placing the donor among the roughly 270 seropositive members of the cohort. Every donor gave a peripheral blood sample, and the peripheral blood mononuclear cells from that sample were used for TCR beta sequencing. The Qiagen DNeasy Blood Extraction Kit was used to extract genomic DNA from the blood cell samples. Library method: the immunoSEQ multiplex PCR assay. For the multiplex PCR, a mixture combining 60 forward primers for TCR Vbeta segments and 13 reverse primers for TCR Jbeta segments was used. Amplification of the CDR3 region of rearranged TCR beta genes was performed with a multiplex PCR assay on genomic DNA. The amplified TCR beta libraries were sequenced on the Illumina HiSeq System as 87-base-pair reads. Per the authors' processing: Across the 670 or so repertoires, a later analysis counted roughly 77 million unique TCR beta chains, around 11 million of which were shared by at least two donors. A nearest-neighbor algorithm error-corrected the raw reads and collapsed the reads into unique sequences, merging closely related sequences to remove PCR and sequencing errors. CDR3 sequences were aligned to IMGT reference sequences to assign V, D and J gene segments. For a sequence to be retained, a match of at least six nucleotides was required to both a V gene segment and a J gene segment. A rearrangement counted as productive if the CDR3 had no stop codons and remained in frame with V and J, and every other rearrangement counted as non-productive. CDR3 was defined by IMGT convention, running from the second conserved V-encoded cysteine to the conserved J-encoded phenylalanine. The earlier analysis of about 640 of the donors excluded any sequence lacking an unambiguous match to a single V gene segment. In an earlier analysis of 587 of the donors, a V segment was called functional when productive rearrangements were above 56.7%, and segregating when the standard deviation between donors exceeded 5%. To diagnose cytomegalovirus status from the catalog of TCR beta chain sequences, a statistical classification framework was built. A later analysis assigned V and J genes by comparing TCR nucleotide sequences with IMGT/GENE-DB human TR gene sequences. Using the TCRdist pipeline, a later analysis assigned CDR3 sequences along with most-parsimonious VDJ recombination scenarios. A later analysis defined each TCR beta chain by its CDR3 amino acid sequence plus V-gene family, and excluded reads lacking a unique V-gene family. To address suspected cross-contamination and a sequencing artifact, a later analysis removed 550 to 750 highly shared, low-generation-probability nucleotide sequences. For each public chain, a later analysis derived a clonal expansion index from normalized ranks of inferred template counts within each repertoire. In a later analysis, generation probabilities were computed with a VDJ recombination model fitted to out-of-frame rearrangements, and the resulting probabilities were checked against IGoR. In a later analysis, TCR-TCR, TCR-HLA and TCR-CMV co-occurrence was scored with hypergeometric tests, and a repertoire-size bias correction was applied to TCR pairs. In a later analysis, false discovery rates were estimated by permuting HLA or CMV assignments 20 times. In a later analysis, co-occurring TCRs were grouped with DBSCAN, and TCRdist sequence similarity was added when clustering was performed within HLA-allele-positive subsets. For co-occurrence clustering, repertoires with fewer than 30,000 or more than 120,000 public chains were excluded, along with about five repertoires with anomalous nucleotide sharing. TCRdb's version of the immuneACCESS table is confined to in-frame rearrangements and falls short of the full clone set. An unresolved V gene accounts for under half of the shortfall where checked; the remainder is of unknown origin. D and trimming come from the DNA, and the V and J calls and clone size come from that table. Within this sample are 150,000 to 200,000 clones, with approximately 72% of them counted one time only. In total, the top ten clones hold less than 8.5% of the sample.

The CDR1 and CDR2 encoded by the germline V gene are SNHLY and FYNNEI. V lost 1 base and J lost 1 base, and the count of bases not matched to a germline gene is 18. From the cysteine up to the phenylalanine, the CDR3 has a length of 21 residues. Only the CDR3 DNA stays, 63 bases, in frame from base 1. Of note for this clone: Its binding antigen is unknown. Base qualities are not recorded, but no much larger clone differs from it by a single base.

This sequence was found in a man in his forties or fifties in good health and CMV-seropositive. Sequencing was performed on PBMCs. The chain uses TRBV2 and TRBJ1-1; TRBD1 matches 10 bases in the middle. This receptor has the CDR3 CASSEGQAYDRGREENTEAFF. At the DNA level, the sequence is TGTGCCAGCAGTGAAGGACAGGCCTATGACAGGGGGCGAGAGGAGAACACTGAAGCTTTCTTT.